This T cell receptor beta chain emerged from a study of T-cell memory formation after mild COVID-19. This clonotype was found a few times. CDR1 is SEHNR, CDR2 FQNEAQ, per germline (reference sequence). This CDR3 has 13 amino acids. Trimming pared 4 bases from V and 5 bases from J, leaving 11 bases between. TCRdb ran MiXCR on the 5' RACE reads and lists one entry per CDR3 protein. This sample has a few hundred thousand distinct CDR3 sequences; around 27% occur once, and the top ten carry roughly 13%. The chain joins TRBV7-9 to TRBJ1-1; no clear D gene. The sequence was obtained from an adult woman who had mild COVID-19 (a few samples of this study predate the infection). Cell type and time point are not known. The specimen was PBMCs or a T cell subset sorted from them (not recorded which). CDR3: CASSSPLGTEAFF. In DNA form, the CDR3 reads TGTGCCAGCAGCTCCCCTCTAGGGACTGAAGCTTTCTTT.